This record looks at one T cell receptor beta chain sequence and its context. Antigen unknown. At one boundary the junction diverges from the germline segment, which might be a read error. The V gene's germline CDR1 is DFQATT and CDR2 SNEGSKA (reference sequence). The CDR3 is 10 amino acids. The data stem from a study of CD8+CD57+ T cells in acquired aplastic anemia. Looking at the study overall: Isolated CD4+ and CD8+ cells, once sorted, yielded DNA averaging about 3.1 ug. Healthy CD8+ samples averaged roughly 9.9 million reads.

Genomic DNA provided the template from which TCR beta VDJ and CDR3 profiles were obtained. TCRdb passed the reads through MiXCR, listing each CDR3 protein once. The data contain hundreds of thousands of distinct CDR3 sequences, 55% to 75% of them singletons. Study findings and constraints: Between patients and controls, CD8+ Simpson's diversity did not vary significantly. Comparison of patients with controls identified almost 30 shared CD8+ CDR3 sequences.

The sample consisted of sorted CD4+, CD8+, or CD8+CD57+ T cells (not recorded which) from PBMCs. The chain is built from TRBV20-1 and TRBJ2-7; D unclear. The sequence came from a human donor in good health, serving as a control. The CDR3 region is CSASSYGQYF. As DNA, the CDR3 is TGCAGTGCTTCCTCCTACGGGCAGTACTTC.